This T cell receptor beta chain came from a study of tumor-infiltrating lymphocytes in primary liver carcinoma. Study background: Patients, male and female, were 30 to 69 years old. Study-level points and caveats: Whereas tumor region pairs overlapped more, tumor-adjacent and tumor-blood pairs overlapped less.

The CDR3 runs to 11 residues. CDR1 is SQVTM, CDR2 ANQGSEA, per germline. Reverse transcription of 450 to 500 ng total RNA with a constant-region primer produced TCR beta cDNA. Three rounds of nested multiplex PCR with slightly modified ARM-PCR produced TCR beta libraries. Both of the initial two PCR rounds ran for approximately 11 cycles and employed TRBV1-TRBV30 forward primers alongside a C-beta reverse primer. TCRdb fed the multiplex PCR reads into MiXCR, producing one record per CDR3 protein. The sample contains about 210,000 distinct CDR3 sequences, 70% to 90% of which appear only once. Without any cell sorting, roughly 20-32 mg of bulk tissue yielded co-extracted RNA and DNA. Patients underwent resection of primary liver carcinoma. The patients carried chronic HBV infection and had received no treatment. Concerning this clonotype: No antigen is known for it. With a much larger clone just one base away, this may be a read error.

The specimen was tumor tissue from primary liver carcinoma. The TCR originated in a man aged 40-50 years with primary liver carcinoma and hepatitis B virus infection. This chain connects TRBV29-1 to TRBJ2-4; D uncertain. The CDR3 DNA sequence: TGCAGCGTTGGGGCTTTAAACACTCAGTACTTC. Amino acid sequence: CSVGALNTQYF.